A single sample gave rise to the 24 T cell receptor beta chains below, sequenced in a study of Graves' ophthalmopathy and Graves' hyperthyroidism. Scientists amplified the TCR beta CDR3 regions from RNA transcripts. RT-PCR in the first round used HTBI primers; a second-round multiplex PCR followed. TCRdb reprocessed the multiplex PCR reads with MiXCR, giving one entry per CDR3 protein. The table includes roughly 400,000 distinct CDR3 sequences, around 19% detected once. The sequenced sample was peripheral blood. The origin of the receptors is a woman in her late teens or twenties with Graves' ophthalmopathy.

The count of this clonotype is one. One end of the junction fails to match germline, which may point to a read error. The chain has TRBV5-6 and TRBJ1-5; 9 positions agree with TRBD1. CDR3 length: 15 residues. Germline values: CDR1 SGHDT, CDR2 YYEEEE. The CDR3: CTSSLSTGGNQPQHF. CDR3 bases: TGTACCAGCAGCTTGTCGACAGGGGGAAATCAGCCCCAGCATTTT.

Ten or more counts support this clonotype. The CDR3 reads CASSLRARGNSPLHF. In nucleotides, the CDR3 is TGCGCCAGCAGCCTCAGGGCGCGGGGTAATTCACCCCTCCACTTT. The chain joins TRBV5-1 to TRBJ1-6, with D perhaps matching TRBD1 (5 bases). Trimming shortened V by 4 bases and J by 6 bases, and 14 bases separated the two germline ends. This CDR3 contains 15 residues. Per the germline V gene, CDR1 is SGHRS and CDR2 is YFSETQ.

This clonotype showed up many times. The rearrangement links TRBV7-9 to TRBJ2-7; TRBD1 agrees at 7 bases. Germline CDR1 reads SEHNR; CDR2 reads FQNEAQ (reference sequence). The CDR3 spans 14 residues. J was trimmed by 5 bases and V by 5 bases; bases with no gene match: 9. DNA of the CDR3: TGTGCCAGCAGCGACGGGCAGGGGGATAACGAGCAGTACTTC. Translation: CASSDGQGDNEQYF.

Ten or more counts support this clonotype. The rearrangement links TRBV6-4 to TRBJ1-2; D not resolved. The germline CDR1 and CDR2 sequences are MRHNA and SNTAGT. The length of the CDR3 is 15 residues. The ends were cut back, 6 bases at V and 0 bases at J, with 14 bases in the middle. The DNA of the CDR3 is TGTGCCAGCAGACCTCAGCCCTGGGCTAACTATGGCTACACCTTC. Translated, it gives CASRPQPWANYGYTF.

Ten or more counts support this clonotype. The V and J genes are TRBV6-2 or TRBV6-3 and TRBJ1-5, with TRBD1 as a possible D gene (6 bases). V was trimmed by 5 bases and J by 3 bases, leaving 11 bases between them. Germline assignment: CDR1 MNHEY and CDR2 SVGEGT. The CDR3 runs 14 residues. CDR3 coding DNA: TGTGCCAGCAGTACAGGGTTTCACAATCAGCCCCAGCATTTT. Protein product: CASSTGFHNQPQHF.

This clonotype appeared a few times. The V gene is TRBV28, the J gene TRBJ1-5; TRBD1 might be the D (6 bases). Per germline, CDR1 MDHEN and CDR2 SYDVKM. This CDR3 spans 15 amino acids. V gave up 6 bases and J gave up 3 bases, with 15 bases separating them. Written as DNA, the CDR3 is TGTGCCAGCAGCCGGGACACAGGGCTCAATCAGCCCCAGCATTTT. Translation: CASSRDTGLNQPQHF. Using reference TRBV28 and TRBJ1-5 for the parts outside the CDR3, the full variable domain is DVKVTQSSRYLVKRTGEKVFLECVQDMDHENMFWYRQDPGLGLRLIYFSYDVKMKEKGDIPEGYSVSREKKERFSLILESASTNQTSMYLCASSRDTGLNQPQHFGDGTRLSIL.

V is TRBV12-3 or TRBV12-4 and J is TRBJ1-1, with D hard to call. Trimming shortened V by 1 base and J by 1 base, and 10 bases separated the two germline ends. The CDR3 covers 15 residues. The CDR3 DNA follows: TGTGCCAGCAGTTTAGATGAGGGCCGGAACACTGAAGCTTTCTTT. Protein product: CASSLDEGRNTEAFF.

At least ten counts were recorded for this clonotype. A clone one base away is much larger, so this may be a read error. Because the CDR3 is missing its conserved closing phenylalanine or tryptophan, this is likely a read error. The V call is TRBV28, the J call TRBJ1-1; 7 nucleotides line up with TRBD1. The trim removed 6 bases at V and 5 bases at J, leaving 9 bases unmatched. This CDR3 is 14 amino acids long. Germline values: CDR1 MDHEN, CDR2 SYDVKM. The CDR3 region is CASRKTGRRTEAFL. The CDR3 bases are TGTGCCAGCAGAAAGACAGGGCGCAGGACTGAAGCTTTCCTT.

Many counts were recorded for this clonotype. The DNA of the CDR3 is TGTGCCATCAGTGAGTCGGGAGCCGGGGAGCTGTTTTTT. Its translation is CAISESGAGELFF. V and J are TRBV10-3 and TRBJ2-2, with a possible D match to TRBD2 (5 bases). The CDR3 runs 13 residues. The V and J ends lost 0 bases and 6 bases respectively, with 5 bases between them. CDR1 ENHRY and CDR2 SYGVKD come from the germline V gene.

There are a few counts of this clonotype. The V and J genes are TRBV7-8 and TRBJ2-2, with 10 bases that match TRBD2. Germline V gene data show CDR1 as SGHVS and CDR2 as FQNEAQ. Trimming at V came to 2 bases and at J to 5 bases, leaving 5 bases not matched to a gene. The CDR3 is made up of 16 amino acids. CDR3 nucleotide sequence: TGTGCCAGCAGCTTAATGAGCGGGAGGGTAACCGGGGAGCTGTTTTTT. This translates into CASSLMSGRVTGELFF.

Many counts were recorded for this clonotype. V usage is TRBV5-1 and J usage is TRBJ1-1; 7 nucleotides line up with TRBD1. Unmatched junction bases numbered 4, after V lost 2 bases and J lost 0 bases. Per the germline V gene, CDR1 is SGHRS and CDR2 is YFSETQ. CDR3 length: 15 amino acids. The CDR3 region is CASSFTGVMNTEAFF. The DNA of the CDR3 is TGCGCCAGCAGCTTCACAGGGGTGATGAACACTGAAGCTTTCTTT.

The V and J genes are TRBV12-3 or TRBV12-4 and TRBJ2-7; D is perhaps TRBD2 (5 bases). The ends were cut back, 0 bases at V and 6 bases at J, with 15 bases in the middle. This CDR3 spans 15 amino acids. The CDR3: CASSLASEVWGEQYF. In nucleotides, the CDR3 is TGTGCCAGCAGTTTAGCTTCGGAGGTATGGGGCGAGCAGTACTTC.

This clonotype was found many times. This sequence joins TRBV24-1 and TRBJ1-1; the D gene is possibly TRBD1 (5 bases). Germline-derived CDR1 and CDR2 are KGHDR and SFDVKD. This CDR3 spans 13 amino acids. V gave up 3 bases and J gave up 4 bases, with 8 bases separating them. This chain's CDR3 is CATSDMGGTEAFF. CDR3 DNA sequence: TGTGCCACCAGTGATATGGGGGGCACTGAAGCTTTCTTT.

This clonotype was recorded at least ten times. The rearrangement links TRBV6-2 or TRBV6-3 to TRBJ2-2; D is unclear. The CDR3 runs to 15 residues. Germline CDR1 reads MNHEY; CDR2 reads SVGEGT. Trimming took 6 bases from V and 4 from J, leaving 15 bases between them. The chain's CDR3 is CASSSTALGTGELFF. The CDR3 coding sequence is TGTGCCAGCAGCTCGACCGCCTTGGGCACCGGGGAGCTGTTTTTT.

This clonotype was counted many times. The chain uses TRBV6-1 and TRBJ2-4; TRBD2 is a possible D gene (6 bases). There are 13 residues in the CDR3. V was clipped by 6 bases and J by 9 bases, with 15 bases between them. CDR1 and CDR2 (germline): MNHNS, SASEGT. CDR3 in amino acids: CASRMRDQGIQYF. In DNA, the CDR3 is TGTGCCAGCAGAATGCGGGATCAGGGCATTCAGTACTTC.

This clonotype showed up many times. The V gene is TRBV28, the J gene TRBJ1-2; TRBD1 might be the D (5 bases). Germline loops: CDR1 MDHEN, CDR2 SYDVKM. The CDR3 covers 15 residues. Trimming pared 2 bases from V and 9 bases from J, leaving 19 bases between. CDR3 region: CASSLGGTISHSYTF. The DNA of the CDR3 is TGTGCCAGCAGTTTAGGAGGGACCATCTCCCATAGCTACACCTTC.

This clonotype was recorded at least ten times. The rearrangement uses TRBV6-2 or TRBV6-3 and TRBJ2-7; D ambiguous. The V gene lost 6 bases and the J gene lost 6 bases, with 21 bases spanning the gap. The CDR3 spans 15 residues. Germline values: CDR1 MNHEY, CDR2 SVGEGT. CDR3 residues: CASSQRPMGYSEQYF. The CDR3 DNA sequence: TGTGCCAGCAGCCAGCGACCCATGGGCTACTCCGAGCAGTACTTC.

This clonotype was observed once. The chain links TRBV7-9 to TRBJ2-7; D remains unclear. The germline gives CDR1 SEHNR, CDR2 FQNEAQ (reference sequence). Trimming took off 2 bases at V and 0 bases at J, with 11 bases between the two ends. The CDR3 sequence is 15 residues long. CDR3 bases: TGTGCCAGCAGCTTATCGACGGCGAGCTCCTACGAGCAGTACTTC. It yields the protein CASSLSTASSYEQYF. The entire variable domain, with the rest obtained from reference TRBV7-9 and TRBJ2-7, is as follows: DTGVSQNPRHKITKRGQNVTFRCDPISEHNRLYWYRQTLGQGPEFLTYFQNEAQLEKSRLLSDRFSAERPKGSFSTLEIQRTEQGDSAMYLCASSLSTASSYEQYFGPGTRLTVT.

This chain links TRBV6-5 with TRBJ1-2; D not resolved. With 0 bases removed from V and 7 bases from J, the gap between germline ends came to 6 bases. There are 12 residues in the CDR3. Germline loops: CDR1 MNHEY, CDR2 SVGAGI. DNA of the CDR3: TGTGCCAGCAGTTACTCGGAAGGTGGCTACACCTTC. Its protein is CASSYSEGGYTF.

This clonotype was observed many times. The gene calls are TRBV3-1 and TRBJ1-5; a weak D match, TRBD1 (5 bases). Germline V lookup: CDR1 LGHDT, CDR2 YNNKEL (reference sequence). V lost 2 bases and J lost 3, with 8 bases in between. The CDR3 totals 14 residues. The CDR3 loop is CASSQRQINQPQHF. CDR3 bases: TGTGCCAGCAGCCAACGACAGATCAATCAGCCCCAGCATTTT.

V is TRBV20-1 and J is TRBJ2-7; D perhaps matches TRBD2 (5 bases). The CDR3 covers 15 residues. Germline CDR1 reads DFQATT; CDR2 reads SNEGSKA (reference sequence). V lost 5 bases to trimming and J lost 5 bases, with 22 bases between them. CDR3 DNA sequence: TGCAGTGCTCCATCTCCAGCGCGAGGGTACCACGAGCAGTACTTC. Amino acid sequence: CSAPSPARGYHEQYF.

This clonotype came up many times. The V gene is TRBV11-2, the J gene TRBJ1-2; 7 nucleotides line up with TRBD1. With V trimmed by 4 bases and J by 0 bases, 11 bases remained unmatched. The germline V gene encodes CDR1 SGHAT and CDR2 FQNNGV. The CDR3 runs to 17 residues. CDR3 bases: TGTGCCAGCAGCTACCTACAGGGGCCCACTACTAACTATGGCTACACCTTC. This encodes CASSYLQGPTTNYGYTF.

This clonotype was detected ten times or more. The rearrangement joins TRBV4-1 to TRBJ2-4; D unclear. Germline V gene sequence: CDR1 MGHRA, CDR2 YSYEKL. This CDR3 has 15 residues. V was shortened by 0 bases and J by 2 bases, with 8 bases between the two germline ends. The CDR3 nucleotides read TGCGCCAGCAGCCAAGAAGGGTGGCCCAAAAACATTCAGTACTTC. It encodes CASSQEGWPKNIQYF.

This rearrangement joins TRBV6-2 or TRBV6-3 to TRBJ1-2; D gene ambiguous. V lost 0 bases and J lost 4, with 15 bases in between. CDR1 and CDR2 (germline): MNHEY, SVGEGT. This CDR3 region has 16 residues. CDR3 protein: CASSYSAGWVGYGYTF. The CDR3 DNA sequence: TGTGCCAGCAGTTACTCGGCGGGCTGGGTCGGCTATGGCTACACCTTC.